The clone carrying this T cell receptor (beta chain) turned up a few times. Participants were aged about 18 to 90 years, lived in under 25 US areas, and enrolled virtually. The CDR3 sequence is 14 residues long. Germline CDR1 and CDR2: SQVTM and ANQGSEA. The V and J ends lost 4 bases and 7 bases respectively, with 16 bases between them. The data are from a study of blood T cell repertoires in COVID-19. Study overall: Material from acute and convalescent COVID-19 was sourced from the United States, Italy and Spain.

Assay used: immunoSEQ multiplex PCR; TCRdb lists only in-frame clones, some missing. The sample holds 200,000 or so clones, 70% to 90% seen once. This receptor was taken from a woman aged 40-49 years with acute COVID-19. This chain connects TRBV29-1 to TRBJ2-2, with D perhaps matching TRBD2 (5 bases). Sequenced input: PBMCs or T cells enriched from blood (not recorded which). The DNA of the CDR3 is TGCAGCGTTGGTTCCGACAAGCGGAACGGGGAGCTGTTTTTT. This translates into CSVGSDKRNGELFF.